Sequencing of this TCR beta chain was carried out in a study of spatial heterogeneity in lung cancer. This clonotype was observed many times. Stated time point: sample taken at primary tumor resection. The input material, whole RNA from tumor, nontumor lung or frozen PBMC, was sequenced unsorted. The donor population consisted of approximately 70 patients with untreated, early-stage non-small cell lung cancer. Every molecule of TCR cDNA had its own unique molecular identifier. Via MiXCR, TCRdb re-called the 5' RACE reads, giving one row per CDR3 protein. In the table there are 30,000 to 40,000 distinct CDR3 sequences, around 5.2% of which are singletons. The CDR3 is 14 residues long. Germline V gene sequence: CDR1 SGHTA, CDR2 FQGNSA. Trimming at V came to 3 bases and at J to 2 bases, leaving 2 bases not matched to a gene.

The sequence derives from a female donor with early-stage non-small cell lung cancer. The chain employs TRBV7-2 and TRBJ2-3, with 7 nucleotides matching TRBD1. Sequenced material: PBMCs, taken at surgery. The CDR3 bases are TGTGCCAGCAGCTTGGACAGGTCCACAGATACGCAGTATTTT. Protein sequence: CASSLDRSTDTQYF. The full variable domain, rest sourced from reference TRBV7-2 and TRBJ2-3, is GAGVSQSPSNKVTEKGKDVELRCDPISGHTALYWYRQSLGQGLEFLIYFQGNSAPDKSGLPSDRFSAERTGGSVSTLTIQRTQQEDSAVYLCASSLDRSTDTQYFGPGTRLTVL.